This T cell receptor (beta chain) was profiled in a study of blood T cell repertoires in COVID-19 (dated by TCRdb to 2019 to 2021). Regarding the complete study: The collaborator samples originated in the United States, Italy and Spain and spanned the acute and convalescent phases of COVID-19. The prospective study material was composed of cDNA or gDNA derived from T cells, B-cell-depleted T cells, or PBMCs. Subjects who had been exposed to COVID-19, were actively infected with it, or had recovered from it provided the deeply sampled blood TCRbeta repertoires that made up the dataset. A freely available public database, intended as a resource for researchers studying the immune response to SARS-CoV-2, is where the repertoires were released. The samples were drawn from two sources: the first 160 participants of the ongoing ImmuneRACE study, and 1,200 or so subjects contributed by 6 global collaborators. Sample metadata almost always included a de-identified subject ID, COVID-19 status, age in years and sex. Where available, HLA class I and class II types were obtained from metadata supplied by the sample provider rather than from assay-based typing.

Study-wide conclusions, independent of this receptor: Clinical and demographic metadata were provided uncurated, with the amount varying by source and participant.

Turning to this clone: Its recognized antigen is unknown. No base quality information exists; no much larger clone differs at one position.

In the prospective study, participants were about 18 to 90 years old, resided in under 30 geographic areas of the United States, and were enrolled through a virtual design. In the prospective study, participants were assigned to cohorts based on the clinical history participants reported in a screening survey and a study questionnaire. In the prospective study, mobile phlebotomists collected whole blood, serum and a nasopharyngeal or oropharyngeal swab from each participant. Prospective study participants could optionally give additional blood draws and questionnaires over an approximately two-month period. Before DNA extraction, prospective study blood samples were shipped either frozen or at room temperature. The immunoSEQ Assay, a bias-controlled multiplex PCR, was used to amplify TCRbeta CDR3 regions from genomic DNA. On the authors' methods: Within the assay, amplification of reference gene primers was used to estimate how many nucleated cells each sample contained. To quantify the absolute abundance of each unique TCRbeta CDR3 rearrangement, sequence reads were collapsed and filtered. For each sample, productive Simpson clonality was calculated as the square root of Simpson's diversity index across productive rearrangements. TCRdb holds this immuneACCESS table with in-frame rearrangements only. Some clones are missing; in checked studies, unresolved V genes explain under half, and the rest has no known cause. The DNA was the basis for D and trimming; V, J and clone size are from that table. The sample table holds some 260,000 clones, of which 80% to 90% were seen once. The top ten clonotypes cover 4.1% of the sample.

The CDR3 spans 11 residues, from the cysteine through the valine. CDR3 DNA is the only sequence kept; it has 33 bases, read in frame from the first base. V is pared back by 5 bases and J by 7 bases, with 9 bases lying between the germline termini. In the germline V gene, CDR1 corresponds to MNHEY and CDR2 to SVGEGT. Sample: PBMCs or T cells enriched from blood (not recorded which). The receptor was isolated from a man aged 25 to 40 with acute COVID-19. The rearranged segments are TRBV6-2 or TRBV6-3 and TRBJ2-7; too little of a D gene remains to name it. CDR3 region: CASSHPGEQYV. The DNA reads TGTGCCAGCAGTCACCCCGGGGAGCAGTACGTC.